A selection of T cell receptor beta chains follows, all from one sample in a study of shared T cell receptors in the human thymus. Sequencing used immunoSEQ multiplex PCR; TCRdb keeps in-frame clones, though not all of them. Of almost 550,000 clones in the sample, around three quarters were seen once. The sample also formed part of further work on human thymus T cells.

Sequencing was done on a sample of thymocytes. The receptor set was obtained from a boy in the first two years of life with a congenital heart defect. The CDR3 runs from the conserved cysteine through the conserved F or W. Fields, in order: CDR3 protein, CDR3 DNA, J gene, clone size, V gene, D gene. The D gene is left open where the match is weak. Size tells how often a clone was seen (once, few, many) or the class of an expanded clone, and some rows leave it out.

CDR3 protein: CAWTGDRHGYTF
CDR3 DNA: TGTGCCTGGACAGGGGATCGGCATGGCTACACCTTC
J gene: TRBJ1-2
clone size: NA
V gene: TRBV30
D gene: NA

CDR3 protein: CASSQEGTGGYNEQFF
CDR3 DNA: TGCGCCAGCAGCCAAGAAGGGACAGGGGGGTACAATGAGCAGTTCTTC
J gene: TRBJ2-1
clone size: NA
V gene: TRBV4-1
D gene: TRBD1

CDR3 protein: CSVEGQENTEAFF
CDR3 DNA: TGCAGCGTTGAAGGACAGGAGAACACTGAAGCTTTCTTT
J gene: TRBJ1-1
clone size: NA
V gene: TRBV29-1
D gene: NA

CDR3 protein: CASRGLASGDLFVQFF
CDR3 DNA: TGCGCCAGCAGGGGTTTGGCTAGCGGGGACCTGTTTGTCCAGTTCTTC
J gene: TRBJ2-1
clone size: NA
V gene: TRBV10-2
D gene: TRBD2

CDR3 protein: CASSLASVSLNEQYF
CDR3 DNA: TGCGCCAGCAGCTTGGCCTCGGTCTCCTTGAACGAGCAGTACTTC
J gene: TRBJ2-7
clone size: NA
V gene: TRBV5-1
D gene: NA

CDR3 protein: CASSKGLSEQYF
CDR3 DNA: TGTGCCAGTAGTAAGGGACTCTCCGAGCAGTACTTC
J gene: TRBJ2-7
clone size: few
V gene: TRBV19
D gene: NA

CDR3 protein: CASRASGTGPSNEQFF
CDR3 DNA: TGTGCCAGCAGAGCCTCCGGGACAGGGCCGAGCAATGAGCAGTTCTTC
J gene: TRBJ2-1
clone size: NA
V gene: TRBV2
D gene: TRBD1

CDR3 protein: CASSPGLAGPYEQYF
CDR3 DNA: TGTGCCAGCAGCCCCGGACTAGCGGGGCCCTACGAGCAGTACTTC
J gene: TRBJ2-7
clone size: NA
V gene: TRBV6-6
D gene: TRBD2

CDR3 protein: CASSPFDNEQFF
CDR3 DNA: TGTGCCAGCAGCCCCTTCGACAATGAGCAGTTCTTC
J gene: TRBJ2-1
clone size: NA
V gene: TRBV6-6
D gene: NA

CDR3 protein: CASSLEGSPSGTSGMSSYEQYF
CDR3 DNA: TGTGCCAGCAGCTTAGAAGGCAGCCCTTCCGGGACTAGCGGGATGAGCTCCTACGAGCAGTACTTC
J gene: TRBJ2-7
clone size: NA
V gene: TRBV13
D gene: TRBD2

CDR3 protein: CASSPGTGDRETQYF
CDR3 DNA: TGTGCCAGCAGCCCCGGGACAGGGGATCGAGAGACCCAGTACTTC
J gene: TRBJ2-5
clone size: NA
V gene: TRBV6-5
D gene: TRBD1

CDR3 protein: CAWSVGLAGVASTDTQYF
CDR3 DNA: TGTGCCTGGAGTGTCGGACTAGCGGGAGTAGCGAGCACAGATACGCAGTATTTT
J gene: TRBJ2-3
clone size: NA
V gene: TRBV30
D gene: TRBD2